A selection of T cell receptor beta chains follows, all from one sample in a study of cytomegalovirus exposure and HLA in healthy donors. The data were produced by immunoSEQ multiplex PCR, yet TCRdb's version contains in-frame clones alone and is incomplete. The sample consists of 150,000 to 200,000 clones, over 60% of them appearing once. Sample: PBMCs. These receptors came from a man aged 50-59 years in good health and CMV-seropositive. The CDR3 runs from the conserved cysteine through the conserved F or W. The order of the fields is clone size, D gene, J gene, V gene, CDR3 DNA, CDR3 protein. The D gene is left open where the match is weak. Some rows mark clone size as missing; the rest say once, few, many or name a class of expanded clone.

clone_size: NA; d_call: NA; j_call: TRBJ2-5; v_call: TRBV9; cdr3_nt: TGTGCCAGCAGCTTATCCGGGACACACCAAGAGACCCAGTACTTC; cdr3_aa: CASSLSGTHQETQYF
clone_size: few; d_call: NA; j_call: TRBJ2-5; v_call: TRBV10-2; cdr3_nt: TGCGCCAGCAGTGGAGGAGGGGTAGTCCGAGAGACCCAGTACTTC; cdr3_aa: CASSGGGVVRETQYF
clone_size: few; d_call: NA; j_call: TRBJ1-1; v_call: TRBV2; cdr3_nt: TGTGCCAGCAGTGTCTCGGGGGGCGAAATGAAGGTGACTGAAGCTTTCTTT; cdr3_aa: CASSVSGGEMKVTEAFF
clone_size: NA; d_call: TRBD2; j_call: TRBJ2-5; v_call: TRBV7-2; cdr3_nt: TGTGCCAGCAGCTTAAGGACTAGCGTAAAGACCCAGTACTTC; cdr3_aa: CASSLRTSVKTQYF
clone_size: NA; d_call: NA; j_call: TRBJ1-3; v_call: TRBV2; cdr3_nt: TGTGCCGCGGGGGAGGCCAGGGACGTAGCCGGAAACACCATATATTTT; cdr3_aa: CAAGEARDVAGNTIYF
clone_size: NA; d_call: NA; j_call: TRBJ2-2; v_call: TRBV9; cdr3_nt: TGTGCCAGCAGCGATAGCGGAGCCCTAAACACCGGGGAGCTGTTTTTT; cdr3_aa: CASSDSGALNTGELFF
clone_size: NA; d_call: NA; j_call: TRBJ2-5; v_call: TRBV29-1; cdr3_nt: TGCAGCGCGAGTGCGGGGGCCTCCCAAGAGACCCAGTACTTC; cdr3_aa: CSASAGASQETQYF
clone_size: NA; d_call: TRBD1; j_call: TRBJ1-2; v_call: TRBV7-9; cdr3_nt: TGTGCCAGCAGCTGGGACAGGGGAACTAACTATGGCTACACCTTC; cdr3_aa: CASSWDRGTNYGYTF
clone_size: once; d_call: NA; j_call: TRBJ1-1; v_call: TRBV7-2; cdr3_nt: TGTGCCAGCAGCTTCACAGGGTCGGACACTGAAGCTTTCTTT; cdr3_aa: CASSFTGSDTEAFF
clone_size: NA; d_call: NA; j_call: TRBJ2-3; v_call: TRBV4-1; cdr3_nt: TGCGCCAGCCTCCCCGGCCCGGGGGGCGCGTTGACAGATACGCAGTATTTT; cdr3_aa: CASLPGPGGALTDTQYF
clone_size: NA; d_call: NA; j_call: TRBJ1-3; v_call: TRBV6-1; cdr3_nt: TGTGCCAGCACTTATCGCATAGGGGGTGATCTTAATTTT; cdr3_aa: CASTYRIGGDLNF
clone_size: NA; d_call: NA; j_call: TRBJ1-6; v_call: TRBV4-1; cdr3_nt: TGCGCCAGCAGCCACCTTGGCACAGGACAGAGGAATTCACCCCTCCACTTT; cdr3_aa: CASSHLGTGQRNSPLHF
clone_size: NA; d_call: TRBD2; j_call: TRBJ2-3; v_call: TRBV10-2; cdr3_nt: TGCGCCAGCAGTGTAGACCCCGGGACTAGCAACACAGATACGCAGTATTTT; cdr3_aa: CASSVDPGTSNTDTQYF
clone_size: NA; d_call: NA; j_call: TRBJ2-5; v_call: TRBV11-2; cdr3_nt: TGTGCCAGCAGCTTAAGAGACGGGATTCAAGAGACCCAGTACTTC; cdr3_aa: CASSLRDGIQETQYF
clone_size: NA; d_call: TRBD1; j_call: TRBJ2-3; v_call: TRBV13; cdr3_nt: TGTGCCAGCAGCGAGGACGGGACAGGGTGGACAGATACGCAGTATTTT; cdr3_aa: CASSEDGTGWTDTQYF
clone_size: NA; d_call: NA; j_call: TRBJ2-7; v_call: TRBV28; cdr3_nt: TGTGCCAGCAGCTCTACAGGGCGGGCGTCCTACGAGCAGTACTTC; cdr3_aa: CASSSTGRASYEQYF
clone_size: NA; d_call: TRBD1; j_call: TRBJ1-4; v_call: TRBV28; cdr3_nt: TGTGCCAGCAGTTCCTTCAGACAGGGCTTGAATGAAAAACTGTTTTTT; cdr3_aa: CASSSFRQGLNEKLFF
clone_size: NA; d_call: NA; j_call: TRBJ2-2; v_call: TRBV4-1; cdr3_nt: TGCGCCAGCAGGACATTTACCGGGGAGCTGTTTTTT; cdr3_aa: CASRTFTGELFF
clone_size: once; d_call: NA; j_call: TRBJ1-4; v_call: TRBV4-1; cdr3_nt: TGCGCCAGCAGCCGTCCCGGGGGGCCAACTAATGAAAAACTGTTTTTT; cdr3_aa: CASSRPGGPTNEKLFF
clone_size: NA; d_call: NA; j_call: TRBJ1-4; v_call: TRBV5-6; cdr3_nt: TGTGCCAGCAGCTTCGGGGTTAATGAAAAACTGTTTTTT; cdr3_aa: CASSFGVNEKLFF
clone_size: NA; d_call: NA; j_call: TRBJ2-7; v_call: TRBV6-1; cdr3_nt: TGTGCCAGCAGTGAAGGGTTCCAGGGCTACGAGCAGTACTTC; cdr3_aa: CASSEGFQGYEQYF
clone_size: few; d_call: TRBD1; j_call: TRBJ2-7; v_call: TRBV5-6; cdr3_nt: TGTGCCAGCAGCTTGGGTACCGGGACAGGGGGACGCGAGCAGTACTTC; cdr3_aa: CASSLGTGTGGREQYF
clone_size: NA; d_call: TRBD1; j_call: TRBJ1-6; v_call: TRBV7-9; cdr3_nt: TGTGCCAGCAGCACTGACAGGGGGTTTTATAATTCACCCCTCCACTTT; cdr3_aa: CASSTDRGFYNSPLHF
clone_size: NA; d_call: TRBD2; j_call: TRBJ2-2; v_call: TRBV7-9; cdr3_nt: TGTGCCAGCAGACCAAAAGGTGGGCTAGCGGGGGGTAACGCCGGGGAGCTGTTTTTT; cdr3_aa: CASRPKGGLAGGNAGELFF
clone_size: NA; d_call: NA; j_call: TRBJ2-5; v_call: TRBV27; cdr3_nt: TGTGCCAGCAGTGCCACCCGGGGACAAGAGACCCAGTACTTC; cdr3_aa: CASSATRGQETQYF
clone_size: NA; d_call: NA; j_call: TRBJ2-7; v_call: TRBV7-2; cdr3_nt: TGTGCCAGCAGCCCAACACCACGCATAGTGGGGGCCCGAAGTTACGAGCAGTACTTC; cdr3_aa: CASSPTPRIVGARSYEQYF
clone_size: NA; d_call: NA; j_call: TRBJ2-3; v_call: TRBV7-2; cdr3_nt: TGTGCCAGCAGCTTAGACAGGATAGATACGCAGTATTTT; cdr3_aa: CASSLDRIDTQYF
clone_size: NA; d_call: TRBD2; j_call: TRBJ2-5; v_call: TRBV5-1; cdr3_nt: TGCGCCAGCAGCTTGGAAAGCGGGGGGACTGGGGAGACCCAGTACTTC; cdr3_aa: CASSLESGGTGETQYF
clone_size: few; d_call: NA; j_call: TRBJ1-1; v_call: TRBV6-5; cdr3_nt: TGTGCCAGCAGACTTGGACAGCTAATGAACACTGAAGCTTTCTTT; cdr3_aa: CASRLGQLMNTEAFF
clone_size: NA; d_call: NA; j_call: TRBJ2-5; v_call: TRBV5-1; cdr3_nt: TGCGCCAGCAGCTTGGCCGGAGTCGTGGCGGGGGCCCAAGAGACCCAGTACTTC; cdr3_aa: CASSLAGVVAGAQETQYF
clone_size: NA; d_call: TRBD1; j_call: TRBJ2-2; v_call: TRBV11-3; cdr3_nt: TGTGCCAGCAGCTTCGCAGGGGGCGCAGGCACCGGGGAGCTGTTTTTT; cdr3_aa: CASSFAGGAGTGELFF
clone_size: NA; d_call: NA; j_call: TRBJ2-3; v_call: TRBV7-6; cdr3_nt: TGTGCCAGCAGCCCCCGGGATTGGGATACGCAGTATTTT; cdr3_aa: CASSPRDWDTQYF
clone_size: NA; d_call: NA; j_call: TRBJ1-6; v_call: TRBV9; cdr3_nt: TGTGCCAGCAGGGCCCTAGACGAGGGTAATTCACCCCTCCACTTT; cdr3_aa: CASRALDEGNSPLHF
clone_size: NA; d_call: NA; j_call: TRBJ1-1; v_call: TRBV25-1; cdr3_nt: TGTGCCAGCAGTGAATATATTCCGGACAAGGGAGCTTTCTTT; cdr3_aa: CASSEYIPDKGAFF
clone_size: NA; d_call: TRBD1; j_call: TRBJ2-1; v_call: TRBV19; cdr3_nt: TGTGCCAGTACCGGGGACAGTGTCTACAATGAGCAGTTCTTC; cdr3_aa: CASTGDSVYNEQFF
clone_size: NA; d_call: NA; j_call: TRBJ2-1; v_call: TRBV6-5; cdr3_nt: TGTGCCAGCAGCAAAGACAGAAGCTCCTACAATGAGCAGTTCTTC; cdr3_aa: CASSKDRSSYNEQFF
clone_size: NA; d_call: NA; j_call: TRBJ1-1; v_call: TRBV7-8; cdr3_nt: TGTGCCAGCAGCTTAGAACTACGGGAGATAAACACTGAAGCTTTCTTT; cdr3_aa: CASSLELREINTEAFF
clone_size: NA; d_call: NA; j_call: TRBJ1-2; v_call: TRBV2; cdr3_nt: TGTGCCAGCAGTGAAGAGCGACCCAGGGCTGGCTACACCTTC; cdr3_aa: CASSEERPRAGYTF
clone_size: NA; d_call: TRBD2; j_call: TRBJ2-1; v_call: TRBV7-9; cdr3_nt: TGTGCCAGCAGCTCGGGACTAGCGGGGGCCCTAAGGGGTAATGAGCAGTTCTTC; cdr3_aa: CASSSGLAGALRGNEQFF
clone_size: few; d_call: TRBD1; j_call: TRBJ2-1; v_call: TRBV6-1; cdr3_nt: TGTGCCAGCACCAGGACAGGGGAAGGCTACAATGAGCAGTTCTTC; cdr3_aa: CASTRTGEGYNEQFF
clone_size: NA; d_call: NA; j_call: TRBJ2-2; v_call: TRBV6-5; cdr3_nt: TGTGCCAGCAGACGGACTACCGGGGAGCTGTTTTTT; cdr3_aa: CASRRTTGELFF
clone_size: few; d_call: NA; j_call: TRBJ2-3; v_call: TRBV5-5; cdr3_nt: TGTGCCAGCAGCTTGGCGGTCCTCTCGGCTAGAGATACGCAGTATTTT; cdr3_aa: CASSLAVLSARDTQYF
clone_size: NA; d_call: NA; j_call: TRBJ1-5; v_call: TRBV19; cdr3_nt: TGTGCCAGTGGTGACGGTCGGGGGGTCGATCAGCCCCAGCATTTT; cdr3_aa: CASGDGRGVDQPQHF
clone_size: once; d_call: TRBD1; j_call: TRBJ2-1; v_call: TRBV19; cdr3_nt: TGTGCCAGTAGACAGGGGGCGGTTGAGCAGTTCTTC; cdr3_aa: CASRQGAVEQFF
clone_size: NA; d_call: TRBD1; j_call: TRBJ1-2; v_call: TRBV4-1; cdr3_nt: TGCGCCAGCAGCCAAGATGTGAGGCCAGGGGGTTCGGGAGGCTACACCTTC; cdr3_aa: CASSQDVRPGGSGGYTF
clone_size: NA; d_call: NA; j_call: TRBJ2-2; v_call: TRBV5-1; cdr3_nt: TGCGCCAGCAGCAAACAGGGTGGTGGGGAGCTGTTTTTT; cdr3_aa: CASSKQGGGELFF
clone_size: NA; d_call: TRBD1; j_call: TRBJ2-1; v_call: TRBV6-6; cdr3_nt: TGTGCCAGCAGCGAAGACAGGGGCGGATACAATGAGCAGTTCTTC; cdr3_aa: CASSEDRGGYNEQFF
clone_size: NA; d_call: NA; j_call: TRBJ2-2; v_call: TRBV28; cdr3_nt: TGTGCCAGCAGACCGGGACACCAGAACACCGGGGAGCTGTTTTTT; cdr3_aa: CASRPGHQNTGELFF
clone_size: NA; d_call: TRBD1; j_call: TRBJ2-1; v_call: TRBV7-2; cdr3_nt: TGTGCCAGCAGCCCAACCCCGACAGGGGGGTACAATGAGCAGTTCTTC; cdr3_aa: CASSPTPTGGYNEQFF
clone_size: NA; d_call: TRBD1; j_call: TRBJ1-2; v_call: TRBV2; cdr3_nt: TGTGCCAGCACTCCGGACAGGGGCTATGGCTACACCTTC; cdr3_aa: CASTPDRGYGYTF
clone_size: NA; d_call: TRBD1; j_call: TRBJ1-4; v_call: TRBV7-6; cdr3_nt: TGTGCCAGCAGCCCCTCCCCCTCAGGGACAGGGCCCCGAGGTGAAAAACTGTTTTTT; cdr3_aa: CASSPSPSGTGPRGEKLFF
clone_size: few; d_call: NA; j_call: TRBJ2-6; v_call: TRBV4-3; cdr3_nt: TGCGCCAGCAGCCAAGATCTTCACAGGGCCTCCTCTGGGGCCAACGTCCTGACTTTC; cdr3_aa: CASSQDLHRASSGANVLTF
clone_size: NA; d_call: NA; j_call: TRBJ1-1; v_call: TRBV13; cdr3_nt: TGTGCCAGCAGCTTACTCAGAGGAACTGAAGCTTTCTTT; cdr3_aa: CASSLLRGTEAFF
clone_size: NA; d_call: NA; j_call: TRBJ1-3; v_call: TRBV19; cdr3_nt: TGTGCCAGTAGTGGGACTTTCTCTGGAAACACCATATATTTT; cdr3_aa: CASSGTFSGNTIYF